This is a list of T cell receptor beta chains from one sample in a study of T-cell memory formation after mild COVID-19. TCRdb recomputed calls from the 5' RACE reads with MiXCR, one row per CDR3 protein. The sample lists 500,000 to 650,000 distinct CDR3 sequences, 20% to 25% occurring once. The sample comprised PBMCs or a T cell subset sorted from them (not recorded which). These receptors were obtained from an adult woman who had mild COVID-19 (a few samples of this study predate the infection). Cell type and time point are not known. The CDR3 runs from the conserved cysteine through the conserved F or W. D genes are given only for firm matches. The listing skips clone size in some rows; elsewhere it reads once, few, many or a size class.

TRBJ2-3	.	.	TRBV6-5	CATRSYTDTQYF	TGTGCCACCCGTTCCTACACAGATACGCAGTATTTT
TRBJ2-1	TRBD1	many	TRBV5-1	CASSLGTGRYNEQFF	TGCGCCAGCAGCTTAGGGACAGGGAGATACAATGAGCAGTTCTTC
TRBJ1-1	.	.	TRBV12-3/TRBV12-4	CASSLGGVKSEAFF	TGTGCCAGCAGCCTGGGGGGCGTGAAATCTGAAGCTTTCTTT
TRBJ2-5	TRBD2	.	TRBV5-1	CASSSSGIYQETQYF	TGCGCCAGCAGCTCTAGCGGGATCTACCAAGAGACCCAGTACTTC
TRBJ2-1	TRBD2	.	TRBV6-5	CASSYARTSGRANEQFF	TGTGCCAGCAGTTACGCCCGGACTAGCGGGAGGGCTAATGAGCAGTTCTTC
TRBJ2-3	TRBD2	few	TRBV7-9	CASSLRSGRRTDTQYF	TGTGCCAGCAGCTTAAGAAGCGGGAGGCGGACAGATACGCAGTATTTT
TRBJ1-2	.	many	TRBV12-3/TRBV12-4	CASSSDRDYGYTF	TGTGCCAGCAGCTCGGACCGTGACTATGGCTACACCTTC
TRBJ2-2	TRBD2	.	TRBV9	CASSASGRARGELFF	TGTGCCAGCAGCGCCAGCGGGAGGGCCCGGGGGGAGCTGTTTTTT
TRBJ2-5	.	few	TRBV11-2	CASSRLEGSYLETQYF	TGTGCCAGCAGCCGTTTAGAGGGGTCCTACCTAGAGACCCAGTACTTC
TRBJ2-5	.	.	TRBV13	CASSADSQETQYF	TGTGCCAGCAGCGCGGACAGCCAAGAGACCCAGTACTTC
TRBJ2-3	TRBD1	.	TRBV7-3	CASSPRQGGDTQYF	TGTGCCAGCAGCCCAAGACAGGGTGGAGATACGCAGTATTTT
TRBJ2-5	.	.	TRBV5-4	CASSLDLGKGETQYF	TGTGCCAGCAGCTTGGACCTAGGGAAAGGGGAGACCCAGTACTTC
TRBJ2-7	.	.	TRBV7-3	CASGVGYSYEQYF	TGTGCCAGCGGCGTCGGGTACTCCTACGAGCAGTACTTC
TRBJ1-1	.	.	TRBV6-2/TRBV6-3	CASRTGGFTEAFF	TGTGCCAGCAGGACCGGGGGATTCACTGAAGCTTTCTTT
TRBJ1-2	TRBD1	.	TRBV29-1	CSVIPQGSDYGYTF	TGCAGCGTCATCCCACAGGGGAGCGACTATGGCTACACCTTC
TRBJ2-1	TRBD2	.	TRBV25-1	CASSERVGGGNKDEQFF	TGTGCCAGCAGTGAAAGGGTAGGCGGGGGGAACAAGGATGAGCAGTTCTTC
TRBJ2-7	.	few	TRBV7-9	CASSLSTAPQDF	TGTGCCAGCAGTCTAAGCACGGCCCCGCAGGACTTC
TRBJ2-7	TRBD2	few	TRBV2	CASRAGLPFPYEQYF	TGTGCCAGCAGAGCGGGACTACCGTTCCCATACGAGCAGTACTTC
TRBJ2-3	.	few	TRBV4-1	CASSQGIRTDTQYF	TGCGCCAGCAGCCAGGGGATCCGCACAGATACGCAGTATTTT
TRBJ2-2	TRBD2	few	TRBV11-3	CASSLQASGVQGELFF	TGTGCCAGCAGCTTACAGGCTAGCGGGGTCCAAGGGGAGCTGTTTTTT
TRBJ2-7	TRBD2	.	TRBV3-1	CASQREPYEQYF	TGTGCCAGCCAGCGGGAGCCCTACGAGCAGTACTTC
TRBJ2-2	.	.	TRBV5-6	CASKADTGELFF	TGTGCCAGCAAGGCAGACACCGGGGAGCTGTTTTTT
TRBJ2-5	.	few	TRBV5-6	CASSLARGGGASVETQYF	TGTGCCAGCAGCTTGGCAAGGGGAGGGGGCGCAAGTGTGGAGACCCAGTACTTC
TRBJ1-3	TRBD1	many	TRBV18	CASSPGQGVISGNTIYF	TGTGCCAGCTCACCGGGACAGGGGGTTATCTCTGGAAACACCATATATTTT
TRBJ1-2	.	few	TRBV7-2	CASSLQGPGYGYTF	TGTGCCAGCAGCTTACAGGGGCCAGGCTATGGCTACACCTTC
TRBJ2-7	.	few	TRBV9	CASSVDTPWVLVGSYEQYF	TGTGCCAGCAGCGTAGACACCCCCTGGGTCCTGGTGGGCTCCTACGAGCAGTACTTC
TRBJ2-2	.	.	TRBV29-1	CSVREWGYRELFF	TGCAGCGTTCGAGAATGGGGGTACCGGGAGCTGTTTTTT
TRBJ1-5	.	.	TRBV12-3/TRBV12-4	CASSTGPNQPQHF	TGTGCCAGCAGCACAGGGCCTAATCAGCCCCAGCATTTT
TRBJ2-1	.	.	TRBV7-9	CASSGLGLHNEQFF	TGTGCCAGCAGCGGACTGGGACTCCACAATGAGCAGTTCTTC
TRBJ1-6	.	few	TRBV7-9	CASSLGSSPLHF	TGTGCCAGCAGCTTAGGGTCCTCACCCCTCCACTTT
TRBJ2-3	TRBD1	.	TRBV25-1	CASSGTVEWDTQYF	TGTGCCAGCAGCGGGACAGTCGAGTGGGATACGCAGTATTTT
TRBJ1-2	.	.	TRBV6-5	CASSYDAGSHQGYGYTF	TGTGCCAGCAGTTACGACGCGGGCAGCCACCAGGGGTATGGCTACACCTTC
TRBJ2-3	.	.	TRBV5-6	CASSLAPGDTQYF	TGTGCCAGCAGCTTGGCGCCCGGAGATACGCAGTATTTT
TRBJ2-3	TRBD2	.	TRBV5-1	CASSLNPSGGATDTQYF	TGCGCCAGCAGCCTGAACCCTAGCGGGGGGGCCACAGATACGCAGTATTTT